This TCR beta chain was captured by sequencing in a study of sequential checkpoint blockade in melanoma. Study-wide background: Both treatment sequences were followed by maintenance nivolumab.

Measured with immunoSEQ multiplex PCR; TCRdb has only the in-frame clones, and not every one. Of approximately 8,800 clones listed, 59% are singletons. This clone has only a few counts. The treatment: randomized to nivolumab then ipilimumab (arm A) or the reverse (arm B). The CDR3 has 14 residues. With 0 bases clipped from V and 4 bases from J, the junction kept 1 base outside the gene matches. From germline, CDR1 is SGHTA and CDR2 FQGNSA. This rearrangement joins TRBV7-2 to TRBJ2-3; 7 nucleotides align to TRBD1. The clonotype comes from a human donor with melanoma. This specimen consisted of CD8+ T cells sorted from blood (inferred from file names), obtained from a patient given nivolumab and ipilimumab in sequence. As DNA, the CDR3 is TGTGCCAGCAGCTTAGCCCAGGGGGCAGATACGCAGTATTTT. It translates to CASSLAQGADTQYF.